These 21 T cell receptor beta chains share one sample of origin, sequenced in a study of cytomegalovirus exposure and HLA in healthy donors. PCR amplification relied on 60 Vbeta primers (plus 13 Jbeta primers). Some clones are missing from TCRdb's copy, which holds only in-frame ones; the method was immunoSEQ multiplex PCR. The specimen's table records 150,000 to 200,000 clones. Sequencing was performed on PBMCs. The origin of the receptors is a man aged 25 to 40 in good health and CMV-seronegative.

CDR3 sequence reads: CASSPQGHLNTEAFF. CDR3 nucleotide sequence: TGTGCCAGCAGTCCTCAGGGACACCTGAACACTGAAGCTTTCTTT. The gene calls are TRBV2 and TRBJ1-1; D might be TRBD1 (6 bases). Trimming removed 5 bases from V and 0 bases from J, with 13 bases in between. Germline CDR1 SNHLY, CDR2 FYNNEI. CDR3 length: 15 amino acids.

The V and J genes are TRBV25-1 and TRBJ2-7, with 8 bases lining up with TRBD2. This CDR3 is 17 amino acids long. With 2 bases clipped from V and 2 bases from J, the junction kept 11 bases outside the gene matches. Germline CDR1 MGHDK, CDR2 SYGVNS. CDR3 DNA: TGTGCCAGCAGTGAACCCGCCTTGAATAGCGGGACCTACGAGCAGTACTTC. Amino acid sequence: CASSEPALNSGTYEQYF.

J is TRBJ2-5 and V is TRBV5-1; TRBD2 matches at 14 bases. J lost 5 bases, V lost 5 bases, and 5 bases had no gene match. The CDR3 runs to 15 residues. CDR1 and CDR2 from the germline V gene are SGHRS and YFSETQ. The CDR3 coding sequence is TGCGCCAGCAGAGGGACTAGCGGGAGTGGGGAGACCCAGTACTTC. It is translated as CASRGTSGSGETQYF.

The V call is TRBV11-3, the J call TRBJ1-2, with a possible D match to TRBD1 (6 bases). V lost 5 bases to trimming and J lost 2 bases, with 12 bases between them. This CDR3 is 14 amino acids long. The germline V gene has CDR1 SGHNT and CDR2 YENEEA. CDR3 DNA: TGTGCCAGCAGCCCCCGGACAGCCAACTATGGCTACACCTTC. It is translated as CASSPRTANYGYTF.

The gene calls are TRBV19 and TRBJ1-1; the D gene is possibly TRBD1 (6 bases). Trimming removed 5 bases from V and 4 bases from J, with 11 bases in between. Germline V lookup: CDR1 LNHDA, CDR2 SQIVND (reference sequence). This CDR3 region has 13 residues. Here the CDR3 reads CASSEGGRTEAFF. Written as DNA, the CDR3 is TGTGCCAGTAGTGAGGGGGGGCGCACTGAAGCTTTCTTT.

The chain recombines TRBV19 with TRBJ1-5; D is possibly TRBD1 (5 bases). Trimming shortened V by 8 bases and J by 2 bases, and 16 bases separated the two germline ends. CDR3 length: 15 amino acids. Germline V lookup: CDR1 LNHDA, CDR2 SQIVND (reference sequence). This chain's CDR3 is CASCLGGTGNQPQHF. In DNA, the CDR3 is TGTGCCAGTTGTCTTGGGGGGACGGGCAATCAGCCCCAGCATTTT.

The chain couples TRBV11-3 to TRBJ2-2; possible D gene TRBD1, 6 bases. There are 15 residues in the CDR3. Germline values: CDR1 SGHNT, CDR2 YENEEA. Trimming cost V 1 base and J 4 bases, with 10 bases left between them. For the CDR3, the DNA is TGTGCCAGCAGCTTAGGGCAGGGGAGCACCGGGGAGCTGTTTTTT. The encoded protein is CASSLGQGSTGELFF.

The chain recombines TRBV6-4 with TRBJ1-2; 8 positions agree with TRBD1. The CDR3 has 14 residues. Trimming at V came to 5 bases and at J to 4 bases, leaving 6 bases not matched to a gene. Germline CDR1 and CDR2: MRHNA and SNTAGT. In DNA, the CDR3 is TGTGCCAGCAGTCCCGGGACAGGTATCTATGGCTACACCTTC. Its translation is CASSPGTGIYGYTF.

The J gene is TRBJ2-1, the V gene TRBV5-1, with D possibly TRBD2 on 6 matching bases. V lost 0 bases to trimming and J lost 2 bases, with 9 bases between them. Germline assignment: CDR1 SGHRS and CDR2 YFSETQ. The CDR3 length is 15 residues. The CDR3 spells CASSLGRGTYNEQFF. CDR3 nucleotides: TGCGCCAGCAGCTTGGGGCGGGGAACCTACAATGAGCAGTTCTTC.

The V call is TRBV18, the J call TRBJ2-3; maybe TRBD2 (5 bases). The CDR3 runs 15 residues. Trimming pared 4 bases from V and 2 bases from J, leaving 13 bases between. Looked up from germline, CDR1 is KGHSH and CDR2 is LQKENI. The DNA for the CDR3 is TGTGCCAGCTCACGAGCGGACCCCATCACAGATACGCAGTATTTT. Amino acids: CASSRADPITDTQYF. The full variable domain, its missing parts supplied by reference TRBV18 and TRBJ2-3, is NAGVMQNPRHLVRRRGQEARLRCSPMKGHSHVYWYRQLPEEGLKFMVYLQKENIIDESGMPKERFSAEFPKEGPSILRIQQVVRGDSAAYFCASSRADPITDTQYFGPGTRLTVL.

The chain links TRBV9 to TRBJ2-3, with 11 bases matching TRBD1. V lost 0 bases and J lost 4; bases outside the gene matches: 4. Germline V gene sequence: CDR1 SGDLS, CDR2 YYNGEE. The CDR3 contains 16 residues. The CDR3 spells CASSVDGTGGSDTQYF. The CDR3 DNA reads as TGTGCCAGCAGCGTAGATGGGACAGGGGGGTCAGATACGCAGTATTTT.

A word on this clone: This CDR3 is also generated by other DNA sequences in the sample. The DNA for the CDR3 is TGCGCCAGCAGCTTGGGATACGAGCAGTACTTC. Amino acids: CASSLGYEQYF. This chain joins TRBV5-1 and TRBJ2-5, with unresolved D. The J call could be wrong; TRBJ2-7 is a better fit for the DNA end. Germline V gene lookup returns CDR1 SGHRS and CDR2 YFSETQ. There are 11 residues in the CDR3.

V and J are TRBV28 and TRBJ1-5, with D tentatively TRBD1 (6 bases). Germline V lookup: CDR1 MDHEN, CDR2 SYDVKM. Trimming removed 3 bases at V and 3 bases at J, with 12 bases between. The CDR3 totals 15 residues. The CDR3 spells CASSFLDRFNQPQHF. CDR3 sequence (DNA): TGTGCCAGCAGTTTTCTTGACAGGTTCAATCAGCCCCAGCATTTT.

The chain is built from TRBV4-1 and TRBJ2-1; tentative D call: TRBD2 (6 bases). Germline V lookup: CDR1 MGHRA, CDR2 YSYEKL. V was trimmed by 4 bases and J by 0 bases, leaving 16 bases between them. The CDR3 runs to 17 residues. The DNA of the CDR3 is TGCGCCAGCAGCCGCCCCCGACTAGAACCCTCCTACAATGAGCAGTTCTTC. This translates into CASSRPRLEPSYNEQFF.

This chain joins TRBV7-9 and TRBJ2-5; TRBD2 might be the D (5 bases). The better agreement between TRBJ2-7 and the DNA end casts doubt on the J call. This CDR3 is built from 12 residues. Germline V CDR1 and CDR2: SEHNR, FQNEAQ (reference sequence). CDR3 residues: CASRAEDYEQYF. CDR3 bases: TGTGCCAGCAGGGCGGAGGACTACGAGCAGTACTTC.

This chain uses TRBV6-6 with TRBJ2-1; possible D gene TRBD2, 5 bases. The CDR3 consists of 16 residues. Trimming shortened V by 2 bases and J by 1 base, and 12 bases separated the two germline ends. CDR1 and CDR2 from the germline V gene are MNHNY and SVGAGI (reference sequence). The CDR3 protein is CASSYTLAVSYNEQFF. The CDR3 DNA reads TGTGCCAGCAGTTACACCCTAGCCGTTTCCTACAATGAGCAGTTCTTC.

The V and J genes are TRBV9 and TRBJ1-1, with a weak D call TRBD1 (5 bases). The CDR3 length is 15 residues. The V gene lost 0 bases and the J gene lost 3 bases, with 12 bases spanning the gap. From germline, CDR1 is SGDLS and CDR2 YYNGEE. The CDR3 DNA follows: TGTGCCAGCAGCGTAGAGGGGAGGGTCGACACTGAAGCTTTCTTT. Its translation is CASSVEGRVDTEAFF.

The chain employs TRBV5-1 and TRBJ2-1; 11 bases match TRBD2. Per the germline V gene, CDR1 is SGHRS and CDR2 is YFSETQ. The V segment lost 0 bases and the J segment 7 bases; nucleotides outside the gene matches: 12. The CDR3 is 18 amino acids. This chain's CDR3 is CASSLGGLLAGVGNEQFF. The DNA for the CDR3 is TGCGCCAGCAGCTTGGGAGGGTTACTAGCGGGAGTAGGGAATGAGCAGTTCTTC.

The V gene is TRBV5-1, the J gene TRBJ1-1; possibly TRBD1 for D (5 bases). Trimming shortened V by 4 bases and J by 5 bases, and 18 bases separated the two germline ends. Germline lookup yields CDR1 SGHRS and CDR2 YFSETQ. This CDR3 is built from 15 residues. The CDR3 loop reads CASSHQSGGVTEAFF. The CDR3 nucleotides are TGCGCCAGCAGCCACCAGTCGGGAGGGGTGACTGAAGCTTTCTTT.

The V call is TRBV5-4, the J call TRBJ2-3; D is perhaps TRBD2 (6 bases). Germline V gives CDR1 SGHNT, CDR2 YYREEE (reference sequence). Trimming took 0 bases from V and 1 from J, leaving 6 bases between them. The CDR3 consists of 14 residues. CDR3 sequence reads: CASSLGLGTDTQYF. The CDR3 nucleotides read TGTGCCAGCAGCTTGGGACTAGGCACAGATACGCAGTATTTT.

This CDR3 reads CASSSGQKETQYF. CDR3 DNA: TGCGCCAGCAGCTCAGGACAGAAAGAGACCCAGTACTTC. This sequence joins TRBV5-1 and TRBJ2-5, with D possibly TRBD1 on 6 matching bases. With 3 bases removed from V and 3 bases from J, the gap between germline ends came to 9 bases. The CDR3 runs 13 residues. Germline V lookup: CDR1 SGHRS, CDR2 YFSETQ.